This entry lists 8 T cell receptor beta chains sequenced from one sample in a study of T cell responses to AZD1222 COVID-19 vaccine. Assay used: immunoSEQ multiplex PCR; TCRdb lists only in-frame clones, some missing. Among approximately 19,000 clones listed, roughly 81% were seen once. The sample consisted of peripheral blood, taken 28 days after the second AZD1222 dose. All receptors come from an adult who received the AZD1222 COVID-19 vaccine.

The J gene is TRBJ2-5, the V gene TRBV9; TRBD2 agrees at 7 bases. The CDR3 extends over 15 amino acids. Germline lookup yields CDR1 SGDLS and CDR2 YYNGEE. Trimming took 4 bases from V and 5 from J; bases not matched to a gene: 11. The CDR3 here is CASSPSPGGMETQYF. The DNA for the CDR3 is TGTGCCAGCAGCCCCTCACCGGGGGGAATGGAGACCCAGTACTTC.

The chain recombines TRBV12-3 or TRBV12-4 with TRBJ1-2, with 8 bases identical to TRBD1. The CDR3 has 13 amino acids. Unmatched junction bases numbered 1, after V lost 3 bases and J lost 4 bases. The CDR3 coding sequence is TGTGCCAGCAGTTTTGACAGGGGCTATGGCTACACCTTC. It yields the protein CASSFDRGYGYTF.

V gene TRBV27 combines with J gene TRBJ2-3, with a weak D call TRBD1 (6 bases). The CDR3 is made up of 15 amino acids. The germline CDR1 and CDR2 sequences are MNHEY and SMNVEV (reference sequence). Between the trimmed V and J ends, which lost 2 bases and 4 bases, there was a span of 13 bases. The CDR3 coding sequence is TGTGCCAGCAGTTTAAACGCAGGGGTCCCAGATACGCAGTATTTT. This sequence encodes CASSLNAGVPDTQYF.

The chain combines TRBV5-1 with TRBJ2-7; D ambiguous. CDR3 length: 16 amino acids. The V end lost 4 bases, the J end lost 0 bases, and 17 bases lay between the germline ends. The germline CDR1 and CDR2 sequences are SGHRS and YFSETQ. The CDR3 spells CASSGLMTASSYEQYF. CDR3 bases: TGCGCCAGCAGCGGATTAATGACTGCTAGCTCCTACGAGCAGTACTTC.

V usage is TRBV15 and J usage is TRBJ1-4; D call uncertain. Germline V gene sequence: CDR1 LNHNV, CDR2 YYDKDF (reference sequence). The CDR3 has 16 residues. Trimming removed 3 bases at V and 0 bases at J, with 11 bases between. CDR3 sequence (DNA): TGTGCCACCAGCAGTCCTGGGAGAGCAACTAATGAAAAACTGTTTTTT. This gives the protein CATSSPGRATNEKLFF.

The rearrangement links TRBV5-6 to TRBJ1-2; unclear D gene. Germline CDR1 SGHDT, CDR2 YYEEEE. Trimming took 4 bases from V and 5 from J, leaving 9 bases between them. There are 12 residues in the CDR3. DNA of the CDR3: TGTGCCAGCAGCCTTAACACATATGGCTACACCTTC. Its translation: CASSLNTYGYTF.

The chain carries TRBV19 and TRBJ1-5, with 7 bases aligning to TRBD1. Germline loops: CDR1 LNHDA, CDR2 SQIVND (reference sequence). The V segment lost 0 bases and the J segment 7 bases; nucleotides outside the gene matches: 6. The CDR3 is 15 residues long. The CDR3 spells CASSIDHRGSQPQHF. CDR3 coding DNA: TGTGCCAGTAGTATAGATCACAGGGGTAGCCAGCCCCAGCATTTT.

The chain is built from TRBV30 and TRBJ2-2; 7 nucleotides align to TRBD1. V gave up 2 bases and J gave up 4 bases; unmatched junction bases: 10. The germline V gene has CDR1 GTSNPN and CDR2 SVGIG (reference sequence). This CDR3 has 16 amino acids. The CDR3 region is CAWSILQGMGTGELFF. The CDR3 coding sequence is TGTGCCTGGAGTATCCTACAGGGGATGGGCACCGGGGAGCTGTTTTTT.